This entry is about one T cell receptor beta chain. This clone showed up just once. Its antigen is currently not known. Per-nucleotide qualities are absent, and no much larger clonotype sits a single base away. Library preparation used the immunoSEQ multiplex PCR assay. TCRdb carries this immuneACCESS record with in-frame sequences only. Its versions omit some clonotypes, under half of them owing to an unresolved V gene in the studies checked, with the rest unexplained. The sample table shows tens of thousands of clones, and under 95% are seen once. Clones ranked in the top ten supply around 3% of the sample. Inclusive of the bounding cysteine and phenylalanine, the CDR3 is 14 residues long. Here the CDR3 DNA is all that survives: 42 bases in frame from base 1. The CDR1 and CDR2 encoded by the germline V gene are MGHDK and SYGVNS. V is reduced by 6 bases and J by 0 bases, leaving a spacing of 10 bases between them.

This sample is part of a study of T cell changes during pregnancy in multiple sclerosis (dated by TCRdb to about 2019). As for the study more broadly: Changes in the T cell repertoire over the course of pregnancy were examined in this study in women with multiple sclerosis.

The sequence was collected from a female donor with multiple sclerosis, enrolled in a pregnancy study. Rearrangement joined TRBV25-1 to TRBJ2-3; possibly the D gene is TRBD2, per 6 matching bases. The source was peripheral blood, collected before pregnancy. The nucleotide sequence is TGTGCCAGCAGCCGGAGGGGCAGCACAGATACGCAGTATTTT. Its product reads: CASSRRGSTDTQYF.